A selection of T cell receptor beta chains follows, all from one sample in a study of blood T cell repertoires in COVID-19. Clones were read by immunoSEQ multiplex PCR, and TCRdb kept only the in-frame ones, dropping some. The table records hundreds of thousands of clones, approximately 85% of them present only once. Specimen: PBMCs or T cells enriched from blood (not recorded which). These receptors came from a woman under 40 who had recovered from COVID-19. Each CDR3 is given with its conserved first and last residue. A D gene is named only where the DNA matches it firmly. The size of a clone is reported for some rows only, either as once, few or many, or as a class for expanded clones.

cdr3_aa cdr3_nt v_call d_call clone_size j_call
CATMSGVNEKLFF TGTGCCACCATGTCCGGGGTAAATGAAAAACTGTTTTTT TRBV2 . . TRBJ1-4
CASSQVRIIKASGDNEQFF TGTGCCAGCAGCCAAGTTCGAATAATCAAGGCTAGCGGGGACAATGAGCAGTTCTTC TRBV14 TRBD2 once TRBJ2-1
CASRETGTGVWYGYTF TGTGCCAGCCGAGAAACCGGGACAGGGGTATGGTATGGCTACACCTTC TRBV28 TRBD1 few TRBJ1-2
CASSDRDTFNSNQPQHF TGTGCCAGCAGCGACAGGGACACGTTCAACAGCAATCAGCCCCAGCATTTT TRBV13 TRBD1 . TRBJ1-5
CASSMGQVNTEAFF TGTGCCAGTAGTATGGGGCAGGTTAACACTGAAGCTTTCTTT TRBV19 . . TRBJ1-1
CASSTDRGLANTGELFF TGTGCCAGCAGTACGGACAGGGGGCTCGCGAACACCGGGGAGCTGTTTTTT TRBV6-2/TRBV6-3 TRBD1 . TRBJ2-2
CASSYSRTAKNYGYTF TGTGCCAGCAGTTACTCGAGGACAGCGAAAAACTATGGCTACACCTTC TRBV6-6 . . TRBJ1-2
CASSVGGRGSYNEQFF TGTGCCAGCAGCGTAGGCGGGAGGGGCTCCTACAATGAGCAGTTCTTC TRBV9 TRBD2 . TRBJ2-1
CASSTSWRDSPLHF TGTGCCAGCAGTACTTCCTGGCGGGATTCACCCCTCCACTTT TRBV28 . . TRBJ1-6
CASLPFQQGGEKLFF TGTGCCAGCCTCCCCTTTCAGCAGGGAGGTGAAAAACTGTTTTTT TRBV2 . . TRBJ1-4
CASSPLSDSFRNQPQHF TGTGCCAGCTCACCACTCTCGGACAGCTTCCGTAATCAGCCCCAGCATTTT TRBV18 . . TRBJ1-5
CASSVGGSTEAFF TGTGCCAGCAGTGTTGGAGGTAGCACTGAAGCTTTCTTT TRBV2 . . TRBJ1-1
CASSLAGGMGNQPQHF TGTGCCAGCAGCTTAGCGGGGGGTATGGGCAATCAGCCCCAGCATTTT TRBV7-2 . . TRBJ1-5
CASSLSLSGKVTDTQYF TGCGCCAGCAGCTTGTCCCTTAGCGGGAAAGTGACAGATACGCAGTATTTT TRBV5-1 TRBD2 . TRBJ2-3
CASSPSLGLAGRNEQFF TGTGCCAGCAGCCCTTCCCTTGGACTAGCGGGACGCAATGAGCAGTTCTTC TRBV7-3 TRBD2 once TRBJ2-1
CASSGDSQETQYF TGTGCCAGCAGTGGGGACAGCCAAGAGACCCAGTACTTC TRBV2 TRBD1 . TRBJ2-5
CASSKAGSPGRNQPQHF TGTGCCAGCAGCAAAGCTGGATCACCGGGTCGCAATCAGCCCCAGCATTTT TRBV21-1 . . TRBJ1-5
CSASFGGRDEKLFF TGCAGTGCTAGTTTTGGAGGGCGGGATGAAAAACTGTTTTTT TRBV20-1 . . TRBJ1-4
CASSADRGGGTEAFF TGTGCCAGCAGCGCCGACAGGGGCGGCGGCACTGAAGCTTTCTTT TRBV7-3 TRBD1 . TRBJ1-1
CASMTASVTDTQYF TGTGCCAGCATGACGGCTAGCGTTACAGATACGCAGTATTTT TRBV6-5 . . TRBJ2-3
CASSLDAGFDSPLHF TGTGCCAGCAGCTTAGACGCAGGGTTTGATTCACCCCTCCACTTT TRBV5-4 . . TRBJ1-6
CASSLGGGPYNEQFF TGTGCCAGCAGCTTAGGGGGGGGCCCCTACAATGAGCAGTTCTTC TRBV7-3 . . TRBJ2-1
CASSLLTGGYGYTF TGTGCCAGCAGCCTACTAACAGGGGGCTATGGCTACACCTTC TRBV3-1/TRBV3-2 TRBD1 . TRBJ1-2
CASPGGGIHEQFF TGTGCCAGCCCCGGGGGGGGTATCCATGAGCAGTTCTTC TRBV27 TRBD2 . TRBJ2-1
CASSFKAQNPMNTGELFF TGTGCCAGCAGTTTTAAAGCGCAGAACCCGATGAACACCGGGGAGCTGTTTTTT TRBV28 . . TRBJ2-2
CASSQLAGGPNEQFF TGTGCCAGCAGCCAGTTAGCGGGGGGGCCTAATGAGCAGTTCTTC TRBV7-3 TRBD2 . TRBJ2-1
CASSLEGTGEEKLFF TGCGCCAGCAGCTTGGAGGGGACAGGGGAAGAAAAACTGTTTTTT TRBV5-1 TRBD1 few TRBJ1-4
CASRAGTENGYTF TGTGCCAGCAGGGCCGGGACAGAGAATGGCTACACCTTC TRBV25-1 TRBD1 once TRBJ1-2
CASSPDRGRGSPLHF TGTGCCAGCTCGCCGGACAGGGGGCGGGGTTCACCCCTCCACTTT TRBV18 TRBD1 . TRBJ1-6
CSASPAGQSGGYTF TGCAGTGCTAGTCCTGCTGGGCAGTCTGGTGGCTACACCTTC TRBV20-1 . . TRBJ1-2
CATSDLGGAGEQFF TGTGCCACCAGTGATTTGGGGGGGGCAGGGGAGCAGTTCTTC TRBV24-1 . . TRBJ2-1
CASSLRGGFYNEQFF TGTGCCAGCAGCTTACGGGGGGGTTTTTACAATGAGCAGTTCTTC TRBV7-2 TRBD2 . TRBJ2-1
CASSPQGVTFTEAFF TGTGCCAGCAGCCCCCAGGGGGTCACGTTCACTGAAGCTTTCTTT TRBV9 TRBD1 . TRBJ1-1
CASSQLPPYEQYF TGTGCCAGCAGTCAACTCCCCCCCTACGAGCAGTACTTC TRBV6-5 . . TRBJ2-7
CASTRTNQPQHF TGTGCCAGCACCCGAACTAATCAGCCCCAGCATTTT TRBV12-3/TRBV12-4 . few TRBJ1-5
CASSLGQRSVTDTQYF TGTGCCAGCAGCTTAGGGCAGCGGAGCGTCACAGATACGCAGTATTTT TRBV7-9 . . TRBJ2-3
CASSSVGHFYNEQFF TGCGCCAGCAGTTCGGTGGGACACTTCTACAATGAGCAGTTCTTC TRBV5-1 . . TRBJ2-1
CASSLGATNTGELFF TGCGCCAGCAGCTTGGGGGCCACGAACACCGGGGAGCTGTTTTTT TRBV5-1 . few TRBJ2-2
CASSLWGGPSYEQYF TGTGCCAGCAGTTTATGGGGGGGGCCGTCCTACGAGCAGTACTTC TRBV28 . . TRBJ2-7
CASSHPSTSGELETQYF TGTGCCAGCAGCCATCCGTCGACTAGCGGGGAGTTGGAGACCCAGTACTTC TRBV9 TRBD2 . TRBJ2-5
CASRMTSGGANTQYF TGTGCCAGCAGGATGACTAGCGGGGGGGCGAATACGCAGTATTTT TRBV6-6 TRBD2 . TRBJ2-3
CASSGPLGTSGSATYEQYF TGTGCCAGCAGCGGCCCTCTGGGGACTAGCGGATCAGCGACCTACGAGCAGTACTTC TRBV9 TRBD2 . TRBJ2-7
CASSEGGGTEAFF TGCGCCAGCAGCGAAGGGGGGGGCACTGAAGCTTTCTTT TRBV4-1 . . TRBJ1-1
CASSQTSLVDNEQFF TGTGCCAGCTCCCAAACTAGCCTCGTCGACAATGAGCAGTTCTTC TRBV18 . few TRBJ2-1
CASSPLTLTGTLLETQYF TGTGCCAGCAGCCCTCTTACCCTGACAGGGACTCTTTTAGAGACCCAGTACTTC TRBV7-4 . . TRBJ2-5
CASSGGSGSRDNEQFF TGTGCCAGTAGTGGTGGTAGCGGGAGTAGGGACAATGAGCAGTTCTTC TRBV19 TRBD2 . TRBJ2-1
CASSLTRGGNEQFF TGTGCCAGCAGCTTAACTAGAGGGGGCAATGAGCAGTTCTTC TRBV13 . . TRBJ2-1
CASSFGTINEQFF TGTGCCAGCAGTTTTGGGACTATCAATGAGCAGTTCTTC TRBV5-6 TRBD2 . TRBJ2-1
CASSLDGGYTF TGCGCCAGCAGCTTGGACGGTGGCTACACCTTC TRBV5-1 . . TRBJ1-2
CASSLTFKPGETQYF TGTGCCAGCAGCTTAACCTTCAAGCCAGGAGAGACCCAGTACTTC TRBV7-2 . . TRBJ2-5
CASSQRQGVTGELFF TGTGCCAGCAGCCAAAGACAGGGAGTCACCGGGGAGCTGTTTTTT TRBV11-3 TRBD1 few TRBJ2-2
CASSESKGCNSPLHF TGCGCCAGCAGTGAGTCGAAGGGGTGTAATTCACCCCTCCACTTT TRBV10-1 . . TRBJ1-6
CATSLPGGTDTQYF TGTGCCACCAGTTTGCCGGGGGGGACAGATACGCAGTATTTT TRBV15 TRBD2 . TRBJ2-3
CASKGGNQPQHF TGTGCCAGTAAGGGAGGCAATCAGCCCCAGCATTTT TRBV28 . few TRBJ1-5
CASSPTQGGPMNTEAFF TGCGCCAGCAGCCCCACACAGGGGGGCCCAATGAACACTGAAGCTTTCTTT TRBV5-1 TRBD1 few TRBJ1-1